This T cell receptor beta chain was profiled in a study of blood T cell repertoires in COVID-19. The wider study: The United States, Italy and Spain supplied acute and convalescent COVID-19 samples. Sources were T cells, B-cell-depleted T cells, or PBMCs; the material itself was cDNA or gDNA.

Per the original data handling: It was from reference gene primer amplification that nucleated cell counts were estimated. The assay was immunoSEQ multiplex PCR, and TCRdb's table has in-frame clones only and misses some. V, J and clone size are those of that table, while D and trimming were read from the DNA. The sample has under 300,000 clones, more than 70% seen once. The specimen was peripheral blood. This TCR derives from an elderly man with acute or convalescent COVID-19.

Written as DNA, the CDR3 is TGTGCCAGCAGTCGAAGGGAGACAGGGGCCCCTAGAGTGGATCACCAAGAGACCCAGTACTTC. It yields the protein CASSRRETGAPRVDHQETQYF. V and J are TRBV21-1 and TRBJ2-5; no check of the table's D call, TRBD1, against the DNA was made. TRBV21-1 is a pseudogene. The CDR3 extends over 21 amino acids.